This T cell receptor (beta chain) emerged from a study of T cells in Graves' hyperthyroidism and ophthalmopathy. Turning to the study itself: Blood from the periphery was taken at initial diagnosis, before any treatment. Overall study results and limits: The model anticipated ophthalmopathy a median around six months pre-onset. Within blood appeared most thyroid clonotypes that had expanded above 0.001.

Trimming removed 5 bases from V and 6 bases from J, with 11 bases in between. Germline CDR1 reads MDHEN; CDR2 reads SYDVKM. The CDR3 is 13 residues long. Ten or more counts support this clonotype. Its antigen remains unidentified. The investigators amplified TCR beta CDR3 regions from RNA transcripts. The HTBI set primed first-round TCR CDR3 RT-PCR. A single record per CDR3 protein comes from TCRdb applying MiXCR to the multiplex PCR reads. The sample contains approximately 710,000 distinct CDR3 sequences, around 15% of which appear only once. The origin of this receptor is a man aged 45-65 years with Graves' hyperthyroidism. Sequenced input: blood. The chain is built from TRBV28 and TRBJ2-1; D is unresolved. CDR3: CASSPAGTNEQFF. For the CDR3, the DNA is TGTGCCAGCAGTCCCGCAGGCACCAATGAGCAGTTCTTC.